The 13 T cell receptor beta chains given below trace back to one sample, sequenced in a study of cytomegalovirus exposure and HLA in healthy donors. The PCR employed 60 Vbeta primers together with 13 Jbeta primers. Clones were sequenced by immunoSEQ multiplex PCR, and TCRdb holds only the in-frame ones, with some missing. The sample includes 120,000 or so clones, approximately 80% of them seen just once. Material for sequencing was PBMCs. These receptors were obtained from a woman aged 55-70 years in good health and CMV-seropositive.

This clone has a single count. V is TRBV4-1 and J is TRBJ2-7; D not certain. The CDR3 sequence is 14 residues long. V lost 0 bases to trimming and J lost 1 base, with 7 bases between them. The germline CDR1 and CDR2 sequences are MGHRA and YSYEKL. In DNA, the CDR3 is TGCGCCAGCAGCCAAGATTTGAGGTCCTACGAGCAGTACTTC. Residues: CASSQDLRSYEQYF.

This chain links TRBV5-1 with TRBJ2-3, with 11 bases lining up with TRBD2. The ends lost 2 bases at V and 2 bases at J; junction bases unmatched: 16. This CDR3 contains 20 residues. Germline CDR1 and CDR2: SGHRS and YFSETQ. The CDR3 bases are TGCGCCAGCAGCTTTAGCGGGAGGGCCTTCAAAACCCGGTCCACAGATACGCAGTATTTT. Its translation: CASSFSGRAFKTRSTDTQYF.

CDR3: CAWRPWPSGNTIYF. DNA for the CDR3: TGTGCCTGGAGGCCTTGGCCCTCTGGAAACACCATATATTTT. J is TRBJ1-3 and V is TRBV30, with no clear D. This CDR3 has 14 residues. Trimming left V 3 bases short and J 0 bases short, with 9 bases between. In germline, CDR1 is GTSNPN, CDR2 SVGIG (reference sequence). Variable domain in full (rest from reference TRBV30 and TRBJ1-3): SQTIHQWPATLVQPVGSPLSLECTVEGTSNPNLYWYRQAAGRGLQLLFYSVGIGQISSEVPQNLSASRPQDRQFILSSKKLLLSDSGFYLCAWRPWPSGNTIYFGEGSWLTVV.

CDR3 protein: CASSESELAQQFF. Here the CDR3 DNA reads TGTGCCAGCAGTGAATCCGAGCTAGCCCAACAGTTCTTC. The chain employs TRBV2 and TRBJ2-1; D might be TRBD2 (5 bases). The ends were cut back, 2 bases at V and 13 bases at J, with 15 bases in the middle. The CDR3 is made up of 13 amino acids. Germline-derived CDR1 and CDR2 are SNHLY and FYNNEI.

The chain recombines TRBV11-2 with TRBJ1-1; 7 nucleotides match TRBD1. The CDR3 totals 13 residues. Losses at the gene ends were 4 bases for V and 1 base for J; bases not matched to a gene: 0. In germline, CDR1 is SGHAT, CDR2 FQNNGV. In DNA, the CDR3 is TGTGCCAGCAGCTGGGACAGGAACACTGAAGCTTTCTTT. It is translated as CASSWDRNTEAFF.

The chain joins TRBV29-1 to TRBJ1-5, with a weak D call TRBD1 (6 bases). Germline CDR1 and CDR2: SQVTM and ANQGSEA. The germline V and J ends were trimmed by 4 bases and 4 bases, with 11 bases remaining between them. The CDR3 sequence is 13 residues long. The CDR3 spells CSVVFRGNQPQHF. CDR3 in DNA: TGCAGCGTTGTATTCAGGGGAAATCAGCCCCAGCATTTT. Full variable domain (remainder filled in from reference TRBV29-1 and TRBJ1-5): SAVISQKPSRDICQRGTSLTIQCQVDSQVTMMFWYRQQPGQSLTLIATANQGSEATYESGFVIDKFPISRPNLTFSTLTVSNMSPEDSSIYLCSVVFRGNQPQHFGDGTRLSIL.

The chain recombines TRBV9 with TRBJ1-5, with 12 bases that match TRBD1. CDR3 size: 14 residues. Trimming at V came to 3 bases and at J to 6 bases, leaving 1 base not matched to a gene. Germline assignment: CDR1 SGDLS and CDR2 YYNGEE. Here the CDR3 DNA reads TGTGCCAGCAGCGGGGACAGGGGGCTTCAGCCCCAGCATTTT. Translated, it gives CASSGDRGLQPQHF. The variable domain in full, with the rest retrieved from reference TRBV9 and TRBJ1-5, is DSGVTQTPKHLITATGQRVTLRCSPRSGDLSVYWYQQSLDQGLQFLIQYYNGEERAKGNILERFSAQQFPDLHSELNLSSLELGDSALYFCASSGDRGLQPQHFGDGTRLSIL.

The chain combines TRBV9 with TRBJ2-1, with TRBD2 identical over 10 bases. Looked up from germline, CDR1 is SGDLS and CDR2 is YYNGEE. The CDR3 length is 15 residues. The junction had 5 bases not matched to a gene; V was cut back by 4 bases and J by 4 bases. CDR3: CASSRKREGYNEQFF. CDR3 DNA: TGTGCCAGCAGCAGGAAGCGGGAGGGGTACAATGAGCAGTTCTTC.

There are a few counts of this clone. J is TRBJ1-5 and V is TRBV7-6; a weak D match, TRBD1 (5 bases). The CDR3 runs 16 residues. Germline-derived CDR1 and CDR2 are SGHVS and FNYEAQ. Trimming shortened V by 1 base and J by 5 bases, and 15 bases separated the two germline ends. DNA of the CDR3: TGTGCCAGCAGCTTAGGGTATGCAGGGAAAGATCAGCCCCAGCATTTT. Translating gives CASSLGYAGKDQPQHF.

The sample holds a few counts of this clone. Written as DNA, the CDR3 is TGTGCCAGCAGTGAGAATAGCGGGAGGGTTGGGCAGTTCTTC. It is translated as CASSENSGRVGQFF. The chain recombines TRBV2 with TRBJ2-1; 11 positions agree with TRBD2. This CDR3 is 14 amino acids long. V dropped 3 bases and J dropped 12; count of bases not matched to a gene: 7. Germline values: CDR1 SNHLY, CDR2 FYNNEI.

The rearrangement joins TRBV5-1 to TRBJ2-3; unclear D gene. CDR1 is SGHRS and CDR2 is YFSETQ in the germline V gene. CDR3 size: 14 residues. The V end lost 1 base, the J end lost 0 bases, and 6 bases lay between the germline ends. The DNA of the CDR3 is TGCGCCAGCAGCTTGCCAGATAGCACAGATACGCAGTATTTT. This gives the protein CASSLPDSTDTQYF.

V gene TRBV7-2 combines with J gene TRBJ2-3; 10 positions agree with TRBD2. CDR1 and CDR2 (germline): SGHTA, FQGNSA. The length of the CDR3 is 17 residues. The trim removed 6 bases at V and 2 bases at J, leaving 11 bases unmatched. The CDR3 sequence is CASRWKGLAGDTDTQYF. In DNA form, the CDR3 reads TGTGCCAGCAGGTGGAAGGGGCTAGCGGGGGACACAGATACGCAGTATTTT.

The chain uses TRBV6-1 and TRBJ1-2; D is possibly TRBD1 (5 bases). Germline CDR1 MNHNS, CDR2 SASEGT. The V end was cut by 1 base, the J end by 8 bases, with 11 bases between. This CDR3 region has 13 residues. This chain's CDR3 is CASSEGWGGGYTF. The CDR3 DNA is TGTGCCAGCAGTGAAGGGTGGGGGGGAGGCTACACCTTC.